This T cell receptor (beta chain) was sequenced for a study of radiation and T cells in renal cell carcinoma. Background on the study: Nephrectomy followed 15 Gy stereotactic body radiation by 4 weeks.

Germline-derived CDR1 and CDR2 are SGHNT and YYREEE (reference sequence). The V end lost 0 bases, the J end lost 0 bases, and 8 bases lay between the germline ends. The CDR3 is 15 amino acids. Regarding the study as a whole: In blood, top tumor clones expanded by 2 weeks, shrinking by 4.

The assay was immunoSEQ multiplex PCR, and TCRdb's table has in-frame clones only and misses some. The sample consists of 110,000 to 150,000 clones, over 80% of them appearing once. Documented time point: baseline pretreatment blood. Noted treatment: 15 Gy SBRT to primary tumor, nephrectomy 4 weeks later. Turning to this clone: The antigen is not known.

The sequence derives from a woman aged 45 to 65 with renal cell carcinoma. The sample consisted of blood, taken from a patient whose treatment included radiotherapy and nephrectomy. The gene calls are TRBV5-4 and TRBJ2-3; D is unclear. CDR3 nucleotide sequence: TGTGCCAGCAGCTTGGATAGCACGAGCACAGATACGCAGTATTTT. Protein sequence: CASSLDSTSTDTQYF.